The 12 T cell receptor beta chains reported below all come from one sample, sequenced in a study of control samples from healthy donors and cancer patients. The table came from immunoSEQ multiplex PCR; TCRdb's copy has only in-frame clones and leaves some out. The table includes roughly 80,000 clones, roughly 90% detected once. The specimen was blood. The source is a woman in her forties or fifties in good health.

The CDR3: CASSEGALPEAFF. CDR3 sequence (DNA): TGCGCCAGCAGTGAGGGGGCTTTGCCTGAAGCTTTCTTT. V gene TRBV10-2 combines with J gene TRBJ1-1; maybe TRBD1 (5 bases). The germline V and J ends were trimmed by 2 bases and 6 bases, with 10 bases remaining between them. CDR1 and CDR2 from the germline V gene are WSHSY and SAAADI. The CDR3 contains 13 residues.

The genes are TRBV29-1 and TRBJ1-3; D call uncertain. Germline V gene data show CDR1 as SQVTM and CDR2 as ANQGSEA. With 6 bases removed from V and 1 base from J, the gap between germline ends came to 13 bases. The CDR3 contains 14 residues. CDR3 residues: CSVGVTGSGNTIYF. CDR3 nucleotide sequence: TGCAGCGTCGGCGTGACGGGATCTGGAAACACCATATATTTT.

V gene TRBV7-9 combines with J gene TRBJ1-3; 8 bases line up with TRBD1. The CDR3 covers 14 residues. J lost 7 bases, V lost 6 bases, and 8 bases had no gene match. The germline V gene has CDR1 SEHNR and CDR2 FQNEAQ (reference sequence). The DNA of the CDR3 is TGTGCCAGCAGTTCTGGACAGGGCCAGAACACCATATATTTT. This sequence encodes CASSSGQGQNTIYF.

In this sample, this clone turned up a few times. The chain recombines TRBV6-6 with TRBJ2-4; TRBD1 matches 8 bases. The CDR3 runs to 15 residues. V gave up 6 bases and J gave up 6 bases; unmatched junction bases: 10. Germline CDR1 is MNHNY and CDR2 is SVGAGI (reference sequence). The CDR3 here is CASSRLGQGINIQYF. DNA for the CDR3: TGTGCCAGCAGCCGACTAGGACAGGGTATAAACATTCAGTACTTC.

V is TRBV5-1 and J is TRBJ1-1, with D uncertain. The CDR3 length is 12 residues. In germline, CDR1 is SGHRS, CDR2 YFSETQ. V was clipped by 0 bases and J by 7 bases, with 7 bases between them. CDR3 sequence reads: CASSLGQHEAFF. CDR3 sequence (DNA): TGCGCCAGCAGCTTGGGACAACATGAAGCTTTCTTT. Supplemented by reference TRBV5-1 and TRBJ1-1, the full variable domain reads KAGVTQTPRYLIKTRGQQVTLSCSPISGHRSVSWYQQTPGQGLQFLFEYFSETQRNKGNFPGRFSGRQFSNSRSEMNVSTLELGDSALYLCASSLGQHEAFFGQGTRLTVV.

The chain carries TRBV15 and TRBJ2-1; weak D call: TRBD2 (6 bases). There are 16 residues in the CDR3. The V end lost 0 bases, the J end lost 3 bases, and 12 bases lay between the germline ends. Germline-derived CDR1 and CDR2 are LNHNV and YYDKDF (reference sequence). Here the CDR3 reads CATSRETGGDYNEQFF. CDR3 nucleotides: TGTGCCACCAGCAGAGAGACCGGCGGGGACTACAATGAGCAGTTCTTC.

V gene TRBV19 combines with J gene TRBJ1-1, with a weak D call TRBD1 (5 bases). Germline V lookup: CDR1 LNHDA, CDR2 SQIVND (reference sequence). Trimming cost V 2 bases and J 10 bases, with 23 bases left between them. The CDR3 consists of 16 residues. The CDR3 region has the DNA TGTGCCAGTAGTATAAATCGACAGATCATACACTCCGGAGCTTTCTTT. Translation gives CASSINRQIIHSGAFF.

The chain recombines TRBV5-8 with TRBJ2-2; D may correspond to TRBD1 or TRBD2 (6 bases each). The CDR3 runs to 16 residues. The germline gives CDR1 SGHTS, CDR2 YDEGEE. V gave up 4 bases and J gave up 3 bases, with 16 bases separating them. The DNA of the CDR3 is TGTGCCAGCAGCCGCGGTGAGGGGGACTACACCGGGGAGCTGTTTTTT. It yields the protein CASSRGEGDYTGELFF.

The J gene is TRBJ1-5, the V gene TRBV12-3 or TRBV12-4; a weak D match, TRBD1 (6 bases). There are 12 residues in the CDR3. V was shortened by 8 bases and J by 4 bases, with 9 bases between the two germline ends. Here the CDR3 DNA reads TGTGCCAGCGCAAGGGGGAATCAGCCCCAGCATTTT. Amino acid sequence: CASARGNQPQHF.

This clone was recorded only once. The genes are TRBV2 and TRBJ1-1, with D perhaps matching TRBD1 (5 bases). The germline V and J ends were trimmed by 8 bases and 0 bases, with 10 bases remaining between them. The CDR3 loop spans 13 amino acids. Per germline, CDR1 SNHLY and CDR2 FYNNEI. Here the CDR3 reads CASGQDMNTEAFF. Written as DNA, the CDR3 is TGTGCCAGCGGTCAGGACATGAACACTGAAGCTTTCTTT.

V gene TRBV2 combines with J gene TRBJ1-1, with D unresolved. Germline loops: CDR1 SNHLY, CDR2 FYNNEI. The CDR3 has 12 residues. V lost 4 bases and J lost 4, with 7 bases in between. The CDR3 protein is CASSVTGTEAFF. The CDR3 region has the DNA TGTGCCAGCAGTGTAACGGGCACTGAAGCTTTCTTT.

The chain couples TRBV12-5 to TRBJ1-3; D unclear. The CDR3 runs to 13 residues. Germline V gene data show CDR1 as LGHNT and CDR2 as FRNRAP. The ends were cut back, 2 bases at V and 0 bases at J, with 2 bases in the middle. The CDR3 DNA is TGTGCTAGTGGTTTGATCTCTGGAAACACCATATATTTT. Its translation is CASGLISGNTIYF.